The sequence of this T cell receptor (beta chain) was determined in a study of blood T cell repertoires in COVID-19. Study information: COVID-19 samples, acute and convalescent, were from the United States, Italy and Spain. Sample material is recorded as cDNA or gDNA derived from T cells, B-cell-depleted T cells, or PBMCs.

Original processing methods: For nucleated cells, counts were estimated from reference gene primer amplification. TCRdb's copy holds only in-frame clones and misses some; the assay was immunoSEQ multiplex PCR. V, J and clone size are taken as reported in that table, and D and trimming were inferred from the DNA itself. The sample holds approximately 200,000 clones, 84% seen once. Symptom resolution, clearance, or two negative PCRs marked the recovered donors of Cohort 3. Germline values: CDR1 MNHEY, CDR2 SVGEGT. There are 14 residues in the CDR3. Trimming removed 5 bases from V and 5 bases from J, with 16 bases in between. This clone has just one count.

The J gene is TRBJ2-7, the V gene TRBV6-2 or TRBV6-3, with a weak D call TRBD1 (6 bases). The TCR originated in a middle-aged man who had recovered from COVID-19. Sequencing used PBMCs or T cells enriched from blood (not recorded which). The CDR3 protein is CASSPQHQGNEQYF. CDR3 coding DNA: TGTGCCAGCAGTCCACAACATCAGGGGAACGAGCAGTACTTC.